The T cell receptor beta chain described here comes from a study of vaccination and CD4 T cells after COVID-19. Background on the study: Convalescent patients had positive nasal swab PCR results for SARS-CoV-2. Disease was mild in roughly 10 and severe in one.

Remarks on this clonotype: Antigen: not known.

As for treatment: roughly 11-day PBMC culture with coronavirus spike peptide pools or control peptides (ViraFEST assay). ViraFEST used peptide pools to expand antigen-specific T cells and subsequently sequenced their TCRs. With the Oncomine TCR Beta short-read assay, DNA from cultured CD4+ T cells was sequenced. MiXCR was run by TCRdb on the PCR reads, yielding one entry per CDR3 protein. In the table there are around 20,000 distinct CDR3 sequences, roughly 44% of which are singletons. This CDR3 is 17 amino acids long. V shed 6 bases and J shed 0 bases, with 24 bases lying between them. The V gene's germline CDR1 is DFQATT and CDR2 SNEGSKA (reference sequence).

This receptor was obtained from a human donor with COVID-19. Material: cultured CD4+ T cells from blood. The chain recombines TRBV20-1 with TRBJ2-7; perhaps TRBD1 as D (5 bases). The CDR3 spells CSAYKGVITTSSYEQYF. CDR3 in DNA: TGCAGTGCCTATAAAGGGGTGATAACCACCAGCTCCTACGAGCAGTACTTC.